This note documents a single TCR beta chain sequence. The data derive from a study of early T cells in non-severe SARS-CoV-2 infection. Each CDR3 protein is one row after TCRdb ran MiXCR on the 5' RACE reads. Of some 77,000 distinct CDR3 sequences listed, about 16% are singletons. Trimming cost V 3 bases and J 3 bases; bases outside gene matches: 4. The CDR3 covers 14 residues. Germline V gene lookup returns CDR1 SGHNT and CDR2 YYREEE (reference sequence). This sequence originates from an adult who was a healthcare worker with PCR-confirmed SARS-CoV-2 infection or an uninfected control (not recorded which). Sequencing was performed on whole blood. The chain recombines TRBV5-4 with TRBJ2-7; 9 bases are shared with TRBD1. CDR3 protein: CASSSTGGNYEQYF. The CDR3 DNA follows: TGTGCCAGCAGCTCGACAGGGGGAAACTACGAGCAGTACTTC.